These T cell receptor beta chains were read from a single sample in a study of blood T cell repertoires in COVID-19. TCRdb's copy holds only in-frame clones and misses some; the assay was immunoSEQ multiplex PCR. This sample has some 220,000 clones; under 85% occur once, and the top ten carry approximately 5.7%. Sequences were obtained from peripheral blood. The receptors derive from a human donor in a cohort sampled during active COVID-19. Each CDR3 is given with its conserved first and last residue. A D gene is named only where the DNA matches it firmly. Rows may omit the clone size; those that give it use once, few, many or a size class.

j_call | clone_size | d_call | v_call | cdr3_nt | cdr3_aa
TRBJ1-1 | - | TRBD1 | TRBV4-2 | TGTGCCAGCAGCCCAACTGGACAGGGCGGATACACTGAAGCTTTCTTT | CASSPTGQGGYTEAFF
TRBJ1-5 | few | - | TRBV18 | TGTGCCAGCTCACCACGACAGGCTAGCAATCAGCCCCAGCATTTT | CASSPRQASNQPQHF
TRBJ2-1 | - | TRBD2 | TRBV4-1 | TGCGCCAGCAGCCAAGCGTGGGGGGGGGTGAATGAGCAGTTCTTC | CASSQAWGGVNEQFF
TRBJ1-2 | - | TRBD1 | TRBV19 | TGTGCCAGTAGCCTGGACAGGGTGGATGGCTACACCTTC | CASSLDRVDGYTF
TRBJ2-5 | - | - | TRBV5-1 | TGCGCCAGCAGCCGCAAAAGTGGGAGTCCTCGAGAGACCCAGTACTTC | CASSRKSGSPRETQYF
TRBJ1-1 | - | TRBD1 | TRBV11-2 | TGTGCCAGCAGCCCACAGGGGGGGGACACTGAAGCTTTCTTT | CASSPQGGDTEAFF
TRBJ1-5 | few | - | TRBV28 | TGTGCCAGCACCCTTGGGCAGGTTGACAATCAGCCCCAGCATTTT | CASTLGQVDNQPQHF
TRBJ1-2 | - | - | TRBV28 | TGTGCCAGCAGTTACAGGGACCTTAGGGGCTACACCTTC | CASSYRDLRGYTF
TRBJ1-1 | once | TRBD1 | TRBV4-1 | TGCGCCAGCAGCCAAACTAACAGGGGGAACACTGAAGCTTTCTTT | CASSQTNRGNTEAFF
TRBJ2-5 | - | - | TRBV7-7 | TGTGCTAGCAGCCTCGGTCCTACCCAAGAGACCCAGTACTTC | CASSLGPTQETQYF
TRBJ2-5 | - | TRBD1 | TRBV5-1 | TGCGCCAGCAGCTTGGACAGGGGCAGGGAGACCCAGTACTTC | CASSLDRGRETQYF
TRBJ2-5 | - | TRBD1 | TRBV28 | TGTGCCAGCAGTTTATTCTTTTACAGGGGGCGCCAGGAGACCCAGTACTTC | CASSLFFYRGRQETQYF
TRBJ2-3 | - | - | TRBV5-1 | TGCGCCAGCAGCATGACGGGACACAGCACAGATACGCAGTATTTT | CASSMTGHSTDTQYF
TRBJ1-1 | - | TRBD1 | TRBV7-9 | TGTGCCAGCACCAAGCAGGGGGCTTTCATGAACACTGAAGCTTTCTTT | CASTKQGAFMNTEAFF
TRBJ1-1 | - | - | TRBV29-1 | TGCAGCGTTCGGGACTACGCCGAAGCTTTCTTT | CSVRDYAEAFF
TRBJ2-5 | - | - | TRBV2 | TGTGCCAGCAGTGAAAGGCAGGTAGGAGAGACCCAGTACTTC | CASSERQVGETQYF
TRBJ2-3 | - | - | TRBV19 | TGTGCCAGTAGTATCTCAGGTACAGATACGCAGTATTTT | CASSISGTDTQYF
TRBJ1-1 | - | - | TRBV3-1/TRBV3-2 | TGTGCCAGCAGCCCTGGGGGGGGGAGCACTGAAGCTTTCTTT | CASSPGGGSTEAFF
TRBJ2-5 | - | TRBD1 | TRBV7-2 | TGTGCCAGCAGCTTTACTCATCCGAGACAGGGGGCCCGAGAGACCCAGTACTTC | CASSFTHPRQGARETQYF
TRBJ2-6 | - | - | TRBV12-5 | TGTGCTAGTGGTGTGGACACCTCGCTCTCTGGGGCCAACGTCCTGACTTTC | CASGVDTSLSGANVLTF
TRBJ1-1 | - | - | TRBV4-1 | TGCGCCAGCAGCCAAGCTGGAGGTAGGAGGACTGAAGCTTTCTTT | CASSQAGGRRTEAFF
TRBJ1-5 | few | - | TRBV2 | TGTGCCAGCAGGCCAGGGCCCTTTTATAGCAATCAGCCCCAGCATTTT | CASRPGPFYSNQPQHF
TRBJ1-6 | - | - | TRBV19 | TGTGCCAGTAGGATCGAGTCTAGCTCCTATAATTCACCCCTCCACTTT | CASRIESSSYNSPLHF
TRBJ2-2 | - | - | TRBV19 | TGTGCCAGTATCTATCACACCGGGGAGCTGTTTTTT | CASIYHTGELFF
TRBJ2-5 | - | - | TRBV7-3 | TGTGCCAGCAGCTCGGGACTCCCGGCGGGGACCCAGTACTTC | CASSSGLPAGTQYF
TRBJ2-4 | - | - | TRBV27 | TGTGCCAGCAGTTCGCCCACCGACCCCGGGAACATTCAGTACTTC | CASSSPTDPGNIQYF
TRBJ2-1 | few | TRBD2 | TRBV13 | TGTGCCAGCAGCTTAGTCCTAGCGGGAGGGTCCAATGAGCAGTTCTTC | CASSLVLAGGSNEQFF
TRBJ2-3 | - | TRBD2 | TRBV5-4 | TGTGCCAGCAGCTCGAGACTAGCGGACAGCACAGATACGCAGTATTTT | CASSSRLADSTDTQYF
TRBJ1-2 | few | TRBD1 | TRBV28 | TGTGCCAGCAGTTTTAGTCGGTGGGACAGGGAGACCTATGGCTACACCTTC | CASSFSRWDRETYGYTF
TRBJ1-4 | - | - | TRBV15 | TGTGCCACCAGCAGACCAGACAGCGCCCCGGATGAAAAACTGTTTTTT | CATSRPDSAPDEKLFF
TRBJ2-7 | few | TRBD2 | TRBV6-6 | TGTGCCAGCAGCTCTGGGGCTAGCGGGATGGCCTACGAGCAGTACTTC | CASSSGASGMAYEQYF
TRBJ2-2 | - | TRBD1 | TRBV11-1 | TGTGCCAGCAGCACACAGGGGCCGAACACCGGGGAGCTGTTTTTT | CASSTQGPNTGELFF
TRBJ2-7 | - | - | TRBV11-2 | TGTGCCAGCAGCTTAGAGACAAGCCACGAGCAGTACTTC | CASSLETSHEQYF
TRBJ1-1 | - | - | TRBV19 | TGTGCCAGTAGCCCGGGACAACACACTGAAGCTTTCTTT | CASSPGQHTEAFF
TRBJ2-7 | - | - | TRBV24-1 | TGTGCCACCAGTGATTTCGTGAGACAGTCAGGCGAGCAGTACTTC | CATSDFVRQSGEQYF
TRBJ1-1 | - | - | TRBV5-5 | TGTGCCAGCAGCTTAAGTCAGGGGCCTGAAGCTTTCTTT | CASSLSQGPEAFF
TRBJ2-1 | few | TRBD2 | TRBV7-8 | TGTGCCAGCAGCGCTGGACTAGCGGGGATCTCCTACAATGAGCAGTTCTTC | CASSAGLAGISYNEQFF
TRBJ2-6 | - | - | TRBV12-3/TRBV12-4 | TGTGCCAGCAGAAATACTGGGGCCAACGTCCTGACTTTC | CASRNTGANVLTF
TRBJ1-4 | - | - | TRBV19 | TGTGCCAGTAGTATAAATTCCGTAGGAGCTAATGAAAAACTGTTTTTT | CASSINSVGANEKLFF
TRBJ1-2 | - | - | TRBV5-1 | TGCGCCAGCGCCCCGCCGGGAGGTGGCTACACCTTC | CASAPPGGGYTF
TRBJ2-1 | - | - | TRBV28 | TGTGCCAGCAGTTTCCGGGGGAACTACAATGAGCAGTTCTTC | CASSFRGNYNEQFF
TRBJ2-5 | - | - | TRBV7-3 | TGTGCCAGCAGCTGGGGCAGAGCCGAGGCCCAGTACTTC | CASSWGRAEAQYF
TRBJ2-1 | - | - | TRBV7-2 | TGTGCCAGCAGTTTAACGCGGATTAACAATGAGCAGTTCTTC | CASSLTRINNEQFF
TRBJ2-3 | - | - | TRBV5-4 | TGTGCCAGCAGCTTATACGGGGGAACGACCACAGATACGCAGTATTTT | CASSLYGGTTTDTQYF
TRBJ2-7 | - | TRBD1 | TRBV11-2 | TGTGCCAGCAGCTTAGGTCTGGGACAGGGGGCGCCATTAGGGGGGCAGTACTTC | CASSLGLGQGAPLGGQYF
TRBJ1-1 | - | - | TRBV6-5 | TGTGCCAGCAGTCAGGACACCGCGAACACTGAAGCTTTCTTT | CASSQDTANTEAFF
TRBJ2-1 | once | - | TRBV10-2 | TGCGCCAGCAGTGACCCTAGCGCCCCCGGGGTGGATGAGCAGTTCTTC | CASSDPSAPGVDEQFF
TRBJ1-2 | - | - | TRBV10-2 | TGCGCCAGCAGTGAGTCGGGGCCGGTCGGTGGCTACACCTTC | CASSESGPVGGYTF
TRBJ1-4 | once | - | TRBV10-2 | TGCGCCAGCAGCCGCGGGGACGGGGCATTAGGGGAAAAACTGTTTTTT | CASSRGDGALGEKLFF
TRBJ1-5 | - | - | TRBV29-1 | TGCAGCGTTAGTACAGGGTCTTATCAGCCCCAGCATTTT | CSVSTGSYQPQHF
TRBJ2-1 | - | TRBD1 | TRBV5-1 | TGCGCCAGCAGCCCCGACAGGGGGCGGCAAGATGAGCAGTTCTTC | CASSPDRGRQDEQFF
TRBJ2-7 | - | - | TRBV12-3/TRBV12-4 | TGTGCCAGCTGGAATGGAGTAGCGCGCGAGCAGTACTTC | CASWNGVAREQYF
TRBJ2-7 | - | TRBD1 | TRBV3-1/TRBV3-2 | TGTGCCAGCAGCCAAATCGGACAGGGGTTGTACGAGCAGTACTTC | CASSQIGQGLYEQYF
TRBJ2-1 | - | TRBD1 | TRBV18 | TGTGCCAGCTCAACAGGGGGCGAAGTAAGTGAGCAGTTCTTC | CASSTGGEVSEQFF